This TCR beta chain was sequenced for a study of cytomegalovirus exposure and HLA in healthy donors. With 5 bases clipped from V and 3 bases from J, the junction kept 5 bases outside the gene matches. Germline CDR1 MDHEN, CDR2 SYDVKM. The CDR3 totals 14 residues. Assay used: immunoSEQ multiplex PCR; TCRdb lists only in-frame clones, some missing. In the table there are approximately 170,000 clones, roughly 84% of which are singletons. The chain links TRBV28 to TRBJ2-5; TRBD1 aligns across 8 bases. The clonotype was recovered from a man aged 25-45 years in good health and CMV-seropositive. Sequenced sample: PBMCs. The CDR3 nucleotides read TGTGCCAGCAGTAGGGACAGGCGGAAAGAGACCCAGTACTTC. It specifies CASSRDRRKETQYF.